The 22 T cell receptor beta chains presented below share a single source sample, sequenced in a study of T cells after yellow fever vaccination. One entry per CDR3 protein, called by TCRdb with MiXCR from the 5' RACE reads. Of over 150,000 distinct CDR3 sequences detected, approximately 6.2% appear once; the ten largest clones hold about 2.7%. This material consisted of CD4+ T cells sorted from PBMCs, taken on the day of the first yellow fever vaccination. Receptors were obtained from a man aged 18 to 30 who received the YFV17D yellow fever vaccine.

The CDR3 DNA sequence: TGCGCCAGCAGCTCCCAGACGACGGCTATTGGGACCCAGTACTTC. This gives the protein CASSSQTTAIGTQYF. The chain is built from TRBV5-1 and TRBJ2-5; D gene unclear. The CDR3 totals 15 residues. V lost 3 bases, J lost 7 bases, and 19 bases lay in between. Germline V gene lookup returns CDR1 SGHRS and CDR2 YFSETQ.

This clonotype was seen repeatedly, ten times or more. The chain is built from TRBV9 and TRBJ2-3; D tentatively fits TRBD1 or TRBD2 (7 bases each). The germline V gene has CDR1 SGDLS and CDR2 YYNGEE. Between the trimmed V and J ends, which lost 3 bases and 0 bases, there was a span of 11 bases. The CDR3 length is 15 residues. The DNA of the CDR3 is TGTGCCAGCAGCGGAGCGGGACAGAGCACAGATACGCAGTATTTT. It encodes CASSGAGQSTDTQYF.

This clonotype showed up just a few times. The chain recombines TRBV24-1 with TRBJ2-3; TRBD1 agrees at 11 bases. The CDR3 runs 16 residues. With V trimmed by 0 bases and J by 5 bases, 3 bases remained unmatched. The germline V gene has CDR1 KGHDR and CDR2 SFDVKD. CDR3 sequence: CATSDLGQGAEDTQYF. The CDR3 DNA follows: TGTGCCACCAGTGATTTGGGACAGGGGGCTGAAGATACGCAGTATTTT.

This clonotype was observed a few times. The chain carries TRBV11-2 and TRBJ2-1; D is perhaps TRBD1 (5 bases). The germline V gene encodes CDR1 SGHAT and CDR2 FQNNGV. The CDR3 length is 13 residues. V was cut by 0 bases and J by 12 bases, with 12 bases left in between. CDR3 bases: TGTGCCAGCAGCTTAGAGCAGGGCCAGCCGCAGTTCTTC. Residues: CASSLEQGQPQFF.

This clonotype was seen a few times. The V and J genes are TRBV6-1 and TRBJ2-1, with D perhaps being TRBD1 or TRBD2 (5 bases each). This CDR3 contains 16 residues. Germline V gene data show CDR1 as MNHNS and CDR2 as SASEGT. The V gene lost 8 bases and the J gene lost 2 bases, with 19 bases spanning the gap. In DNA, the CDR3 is TGTGCCAGCTCTTCCGCCGGGACGGAGCCCTACAATGAGCAGTTCTTC. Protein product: CASSSAGTEPYNEQFF.

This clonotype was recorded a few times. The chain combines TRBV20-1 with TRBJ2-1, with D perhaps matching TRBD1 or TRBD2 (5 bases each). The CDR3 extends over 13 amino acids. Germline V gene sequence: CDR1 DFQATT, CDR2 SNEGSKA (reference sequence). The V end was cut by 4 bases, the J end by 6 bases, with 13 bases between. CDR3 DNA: TGCAGTGCTACCCGGGACGGCTCCAATGAGCAGTTCTTC. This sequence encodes CSATRDGSNEQFF.

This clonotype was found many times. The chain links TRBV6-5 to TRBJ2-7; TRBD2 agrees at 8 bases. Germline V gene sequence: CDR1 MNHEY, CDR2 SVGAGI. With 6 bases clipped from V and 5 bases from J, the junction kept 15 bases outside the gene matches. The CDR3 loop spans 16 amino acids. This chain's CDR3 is CASSRTPAGGEDEQYF. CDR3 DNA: TGTGCCAGCAGCCGTACGCCTGCCGGGGGGGAAGACGAGCAGTACTTC.

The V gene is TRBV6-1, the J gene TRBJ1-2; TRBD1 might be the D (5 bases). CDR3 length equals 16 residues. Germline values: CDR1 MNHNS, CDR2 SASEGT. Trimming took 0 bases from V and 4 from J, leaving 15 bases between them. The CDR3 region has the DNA TGTGCCAGCAGTGAAGCGGGGCTCGGGGATGGCTATGGCTACACCTTC. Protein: CASSEAGLGDGYGYTF.

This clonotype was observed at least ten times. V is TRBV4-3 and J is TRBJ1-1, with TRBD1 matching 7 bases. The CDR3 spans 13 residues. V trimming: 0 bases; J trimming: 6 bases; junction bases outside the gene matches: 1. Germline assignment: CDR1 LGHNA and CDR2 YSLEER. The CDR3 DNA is TGCGCCAGCAGCCAAGATAGGGGGCCTGAAGCTTTCTTT. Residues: CASSQDRGPEAFF.

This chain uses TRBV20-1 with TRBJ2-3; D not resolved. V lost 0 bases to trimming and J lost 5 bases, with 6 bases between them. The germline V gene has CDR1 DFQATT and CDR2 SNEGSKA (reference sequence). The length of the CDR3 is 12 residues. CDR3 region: CSAREGKDTQYF. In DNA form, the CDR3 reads TGCAGTGCTAGAGAGGGGAAAGATACGCAGTATTTT.

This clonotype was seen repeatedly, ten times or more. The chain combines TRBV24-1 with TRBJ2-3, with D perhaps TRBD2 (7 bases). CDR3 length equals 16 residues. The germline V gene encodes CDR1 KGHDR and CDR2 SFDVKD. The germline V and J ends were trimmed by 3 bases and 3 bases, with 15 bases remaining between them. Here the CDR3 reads CATSDPGGPSTDTQYF. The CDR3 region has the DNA TGTGCCACCAGTGATCCCGGGGGGCCATCGACAGATACGCAGTATTTT.

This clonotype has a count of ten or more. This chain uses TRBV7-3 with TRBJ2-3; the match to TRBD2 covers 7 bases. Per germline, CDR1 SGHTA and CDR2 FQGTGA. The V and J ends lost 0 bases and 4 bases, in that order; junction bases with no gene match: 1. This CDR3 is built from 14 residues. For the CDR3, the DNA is TGTGCCAGCAGCTTAACGGCGGGGGCAGATACGCAGTATTTT. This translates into CASSLTAGADTQYF.

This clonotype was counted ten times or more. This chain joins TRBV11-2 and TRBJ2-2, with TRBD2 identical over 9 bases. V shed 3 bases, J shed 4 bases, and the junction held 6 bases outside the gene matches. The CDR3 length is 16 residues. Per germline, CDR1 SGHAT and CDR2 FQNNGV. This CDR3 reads CASSFAGGQVTGELFF. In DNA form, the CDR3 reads TGTGCCAGCAGCTTCGCGGGAGGGCAGGTCACCGGGGAGCTGTTTTTT.

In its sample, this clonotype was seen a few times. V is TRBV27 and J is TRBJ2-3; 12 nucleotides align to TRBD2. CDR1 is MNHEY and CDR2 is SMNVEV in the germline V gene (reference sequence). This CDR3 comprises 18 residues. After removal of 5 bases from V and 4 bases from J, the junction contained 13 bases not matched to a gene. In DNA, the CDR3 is TGTGCCAGCAGTCCGAAAACCCGACTAGCGGGGGTTGCAGATACGCAGTATTTT. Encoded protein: CASSPKTRLAGVADTQYF.

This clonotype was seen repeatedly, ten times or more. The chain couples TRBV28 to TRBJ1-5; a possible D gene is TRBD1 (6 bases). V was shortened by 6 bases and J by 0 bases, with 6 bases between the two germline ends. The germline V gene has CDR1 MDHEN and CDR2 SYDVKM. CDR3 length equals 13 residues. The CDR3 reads CASRQGSNQPQHF. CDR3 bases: TGTGCCAGCAGACAGGGTAGCAATCAGCCCCAGCATTTT.

CDR3 loop: CAISDPLGAGGQETQYF. The DNA of the CDR3 is TGTGCCATCAGTGACCCCCTCGGGGCGGGGGGACAAGAGACCCAGTACTTC. V gene TRBV10-3 combines with J gene TRBJ2-5, with 8 bases aligning to TRBD2. The junction had 11 bases not matched to a gene; V was cut back by 3 bases and J by 2 bases. This CDR3 has 17 amino acids. Germline V CDR1 and CDR2: ENHRY, SYGVKD.

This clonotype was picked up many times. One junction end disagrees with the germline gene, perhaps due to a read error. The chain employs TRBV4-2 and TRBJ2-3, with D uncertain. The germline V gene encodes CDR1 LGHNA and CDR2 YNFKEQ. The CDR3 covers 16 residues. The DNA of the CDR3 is TGCGCCAGCAGCCAAGATCTGGCGACGGGCACAGATACGCAGTATTTT. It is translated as CASSQDLATGTDTQYF.

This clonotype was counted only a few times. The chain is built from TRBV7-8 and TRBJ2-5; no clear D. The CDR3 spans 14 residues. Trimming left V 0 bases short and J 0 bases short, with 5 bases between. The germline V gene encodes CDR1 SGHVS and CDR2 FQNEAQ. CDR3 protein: CASSLAWHQETQYF. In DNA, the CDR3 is TGTGCCAGCAGCTTAGCTTGGCACCAAGAGACCCAGTACTTC.

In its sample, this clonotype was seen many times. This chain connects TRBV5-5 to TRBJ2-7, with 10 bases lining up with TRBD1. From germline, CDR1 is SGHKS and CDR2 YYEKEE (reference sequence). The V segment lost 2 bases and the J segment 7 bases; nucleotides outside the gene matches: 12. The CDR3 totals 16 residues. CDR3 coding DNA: TGTGCCAGCAGCTTCTCCCGGGACAGGGGCCTTCGTGAGCAGTACTTC. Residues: CASSFSRDRGLREQYF.

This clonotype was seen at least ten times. In nucleotides, the CDR3 is TGTGCCAGCTCACCCCCCGCCACAGATACGCAGTATTTT. Translation gives CASSPPATDTQYF. The gene calls are TRBV18 and TRBJ2-3, with D unclear. V lost 3 bases, J lost 2 bases, and 6 bases lay in between. Germline V gives CDR1 KGHSH, CDR2 LQKENI. The CDR3 is 13 residues long. The whole variable domain, filled in from reference TRBV18 and TRBJ2-3, reads NAGVMQNPRHLVRRRGQEARLRCSPMKGHSHVYWYRQLPEEGLKFMVYLQKENIIDESGMPKERFSAEFPKEGPSILRIQQVVRGDSAAYFCASSPPATDTQYFGPGTRLTVL.

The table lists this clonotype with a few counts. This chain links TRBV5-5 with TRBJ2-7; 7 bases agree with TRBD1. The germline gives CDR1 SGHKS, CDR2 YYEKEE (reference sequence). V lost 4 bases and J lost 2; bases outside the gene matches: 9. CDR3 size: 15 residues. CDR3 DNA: TGTGCCAGCAGCCAAGCCGGGACAGACCCCTACGAGCAGTACGTC. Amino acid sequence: CASSQAGTDPYEQYV.

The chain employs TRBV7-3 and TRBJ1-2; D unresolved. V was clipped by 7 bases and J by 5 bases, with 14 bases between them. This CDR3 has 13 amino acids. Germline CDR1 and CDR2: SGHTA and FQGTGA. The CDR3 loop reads CASTFGPDYGYTF. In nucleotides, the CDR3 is TGTGCCAGCACCTTTGGGCCCGATTATGGCTACACCTTC. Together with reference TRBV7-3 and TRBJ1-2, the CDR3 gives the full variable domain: GAGVSQTPSNKVTEKGKYVELRCDPISGHTALYWYRQSLGQGPEFLIYFQGTGAADDSGLPNDRFFAVRPEGSVSTLKIQRTERGDSAVYLCASTFGPDYGYTFGSGTRLTVV.